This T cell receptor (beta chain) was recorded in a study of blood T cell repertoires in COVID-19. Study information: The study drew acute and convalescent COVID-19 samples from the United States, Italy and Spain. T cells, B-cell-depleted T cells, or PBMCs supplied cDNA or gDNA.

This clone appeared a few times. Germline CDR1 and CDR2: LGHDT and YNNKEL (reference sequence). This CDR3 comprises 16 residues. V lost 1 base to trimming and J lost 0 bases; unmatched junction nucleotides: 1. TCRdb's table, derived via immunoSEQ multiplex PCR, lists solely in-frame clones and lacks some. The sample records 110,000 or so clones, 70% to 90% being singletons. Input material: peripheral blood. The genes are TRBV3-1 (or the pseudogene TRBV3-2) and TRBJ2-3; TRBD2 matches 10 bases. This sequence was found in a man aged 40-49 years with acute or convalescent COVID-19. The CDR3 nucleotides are TGTGCCAGCAGCCAAGTTAGCGGGGGGAGCACAGATACGCAGTATTTT. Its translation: CASSQVSGGSTDTQYF.